One and the same sample provided the 30 T cell receptor beta chains below, sequenced in a study of regulatory T cells in long-lasting Graves disease. The authors built TCR beta libraries using iRepertoire HTBI primers and Arm-PCR of CDR3 regions. One entry per CDR3 protein, called by TCRdb with MiXCR from the multiplex PCR reads. The table has around 460,000 distinct CDR3 sequences, under 25% seen once; the top ten hold over 6%. Time point described: persistent/refractory GD, antithyroid drugs over 5 years with positive TRAb. There was RNA extracted from PBMCs, and the TCR library was made from it. This specimen was peripheral blood mononuclear cells (PBMCs), taken when the disease was refractory, from a patient treated with antithyroid drugs. These receptors were collected from a female donor with Graves disease.

This clonotype appeared a few times. The germline gene is not matched at one end of the junction; a read error may be the cause. The V call is TRBV7-2, the J call TRBJ1-1; possibly TRBD1 for D (5 bases). CDR3 size: 13 residues. The germline CDR1 and CDR2 sequences are SGHTA and FQGNSA. CDR3 protein: CASFAGVKTEAFF. CDR3 nucleotide sequence: TGTGCCAGCTTCGCGGGGGTGAAAACTGAAGCTTTCTTT.

This clonotype was seen ten or more times. This sequence joins TRBV12-3 or TRBV12-4 and TRBJ2-7; the D is unclear. Trimming removed 2 bases from V and 10 bases from J, with 12 bases in between. The CDR3 runs 12 residues. CDR3: CASSLRTDVQYF. In DNA, the CDR3 is TGTGCCAGCAGTTTAAGGACGGACGTTCAGTACTTC.

This clonotype has ten or more counts. The V gene is TRBV7-9, the J gene TRBJ2-7, with 10 nucleotides matching TRBD1. Germline CDR1 SEHNR, CDR2 FQNEAQ (reference sequence). Trimming removed 5 bases from V and 5 bases from J; junction bases left unmatched: 9. The CDR3 contains 15 residues. The CDR3 loop is CASSPTAGTGDEQYF. In DNA, the CDR3 is TGTGCCAGCAGCCCTACCGCCGGGACAGGGGACGAGCAGTACTTC.

The V and J genes are TRBV18 and TRBJ2-4; maybe TRBD1 (6 bases). CDR3 size: 16 residues. With 3 bases removed from V and 0 bases from J, the gap between germline ends came to 12 bases. Germline V lookup: CDR1 KGHSH, CDR2 LQKENI. CDR3 DNA: TGTGCCAGCTCACCCGTGGACAGTCTAGCCAAAAACATTCAGTACTTC. This codes for CASSPVDSLAKNIQYF.

There are a few counts of this clonotype. The chain carries TRBV7-6 and TRBJ1-1; D unresolved. CDR3 size: 14 residues. The germline V and J ends were trimmed by 1 base and 4 bases, with 10 bases remaining between them. Germline V gene data show CDR1 as SGHVS and CDR2 as FNYEAQ. The CDR3 sequence is CASSLEMEGTEAFF. The CDR3 DNA reads as TGTGCCAGCAGCTTAGAAATGGAGGGCACTGAAGCTTTCTTT.

This clonotype was detected only a few times. This chain uses TRBV28 with TRBJ2-3; no clear D. Looked up from germline, CDR1 is MDHEN and CDR2 is SYDVKM. This CDR3 has 17 residues. Trimming removed 3 bases from V and 0 bases from J, with 16 bases in between. Written as DNA, the CDR3 is TGTGCCAGCAGTTTTGGCCGAGAAATGGCTAGCACAGATACGCAGTATTTT. Translating it yields CASSFGREMASTDTQYF.

This clonotype was recorded at least ten times. This rearrangement joins TRBV2 to TRBJ2-7; possibly TRBD1 for D (6 bases). Germline CDR1 SNHLY, CDR2 FYNNEI. Trimming took off 6 bases at V and 3 bases at J, with 15 bases between the two ends. This CDR3 has 14 residues. The CDR3 DNA follows: TGTGCCAGCAGGATAGATAACAGGGACTACGAGCAGTACTTC. This encodes CASRIDNRDYEQYF.

This clonotype was seen ten or more times. This chain links TRBV19 with TRBJ1-6; possible D gene TRBD1, 6 bases. The germline gives CDR1 LNHDA, CDR2 SQIVND (reference sequence). The V end lost 5 bases, the J end lost 7 bases, and 24 bases lay between the germline ends. This CDR3 contains 18 residues. CDR3 amino acids: CASSWGPKQGNYNSPLHF. In nucleotides, the CDR3 is TGTGCCAGTAGTTGGGGACCTAAACAGGGAAACTACAATTCACCCCTCCACTTT.

The chain uses TRBV10-3 and TRBJ2-7; maybe TRBD2 (5 bases). This CDR3 comprises 16 residues. CDR1 ENHRY and CDR2 SYGVKD come from the germline V gene. Deletions cut 0 bases from V and 1 base from J, with 13 bases between. The CDR3 region has the DNA TGTGCCATCAGTGAGTCGGGGATAGGAGGATCCTACGAGCAGTACTTC. Protein: CAISESGIGGSYEQYF.

This chain joins TRBV7-2 and TRBJ2-5; 10 bases match TRBD1. Unmatched junction bases numbered 10, after V lost 3 bases and J lost 9 bases. Germline V gene sequence: CDR1 SGHTA, CDR2 FQGNSA. The CDR3 consists of 15 residues. The CDR3 sequence is CASSFSGTGARAQYF. The CDR3 bases are TGTGCCAGCAGCTTTAGCGGGACAGGGGCTAGGGCCCAGTACTTC.

This clonotype was picked up a small number of times. This chain connects TRBV18 to TRBJ2-7; D gene unclear. CDR1 is KGHSH, CDR2 LQKENI, per germline. This CDR3 is 13 amino acids long. Trimming left V 0 bases short and J 3 bases short, with 6 bases between. CDR3 bases: TGTGCCAGCTCACCACCATCCGTCTACGAGCAGTACTTC. It codes for CASSPPSVYEQYF.

The V call is TRBV25-1, the J call TRBJ2-2, with unresolved D. There are 15 residues in the CDR3. Germline-derived CDR1 and CDR2 are MGHDK and SYGVNS. Deletions cut 4 bases from V and 1 base from J, with 10 bases between. Here the CDR3 reads CASSGPYGNTGELFF. The CDR3 DNA is TGTGCCAGCAGTGGCCCCTATGGGAACACCGGGGAGCTGTTTTTT.

This clonotype was counted ten times or more. The chain joins TRBV28 to TRBJ1-5, with TRBD1 identical over 8 bases. The CDR3 has 17 residues. V dropped 4 bases and J dropped 2; count of bases not matched to a gene: 10. Per germline, CDR1 MDHEN and CDR2 SYDVKM. The CDR3 DNA is TGTGCCAGCAGTTCAGACTCGGACAGGGATGGCAATCAGCCCCAGCATTTT. This gives the protein CASSSDSDRDGNQPQHF.

This clonotype was seen just once. The rearrangement links TRBV6-5 to TRBJ2-7; perhaps D is TRBD1 or TRBD2 (5 bases each). The V end was cut by 10 bases, the J end by 0 bases, with 19 bases between. This CDR3 is 15 amino acids long. CDR1 and CDR2 (germline): MNHEY, SVGAGI. The DNA for the CDR3 is TGTGCCACCACCTTTCGGGGCATCAGCTCCTACGAGCAGTACTTC. Amino acids: CATTFRGISSYEQYF.

The rearrangement joins TRBV7-2 to TRBJ2-1, with D tentatively TRBD2 (6 bases). CDR3 length: 15 amino acids. V dropped 1 base and J dropped 7 bases, with 14 bases sitting between them. Germline assignment: CDR1 SGHTA and CDR2 FQGNSA. The CDR3 loop reads CASSLGGTSLNEQFF. The CDR3 nucleotides read TGTGCCAGCAGCTTAGGCGGGACCTCCTTAAATGAGCAGTTCTTC.

The rearrangement uses TRBV27 and TRBJ2-7; 11 nucleotides agree with TRBD1. The trim removed 0 bases at V and 6 bases at J, leaving 4 bases unmatched. CDR3 size: 15 residues. Germline CDR1 and CDR2: MNHEY and SMNVEV (reference sequence). The CDR3 reads CASSLSLGQGAEQYF. CDR3 in DNA: TGTGCCAGCAGTTTATCCCTCGGACAGGGGGCCGAGCAGTACTTC.

A word on this clonotype: Possible read error: a much larger clone is one base away. V usage is TRBV6-1 and J usage is TRBJ2-7; tentatively, D is TRBD1 (5 bases). The ends were cut back, 8 bases at V and 4 bases at J, with 18 bases in the middle. The CDR3 runs to 14 residues. CDR1 is MNHNS, CDR2 SASEGT, per germline. The CDR3 loop reads CASGDSVQFYEQYF. The CDR3 DNA reads as TGTGCCAGCGGCGACAGCGTCCAGTTTTACGAGCAGTACTTC.

This chain uses TRBV12-3 or TRBV12-4 with TRBJ1-3, with a tentative D call TRBD1 (5 bases). V lost 6 bases and J 2 bases, leaving 17 bases between the germline ends. The CDR3 has 16 amino acids. The CDR3 coding sequence is TGTGCCAGCAGGCCGCCCGGGGGACTCCCTGGAAACACCATATATTTT. This codes for CASRPPGGLPGNTIYF.

There are many counts of this clonotype. The chain joins TRBV29-1 to TRBJ1-4, with D maybe TRBD1 (5 bases). Trimming took off 0 bases at V and 8 bases at J, with 16 bases between the two ends. Germline CDR1 reads SQVTM; CDR2 reads ANQGSEA. The CDR3 runs 15 residues. The CDR3 spells CSVEDVQGGREKLFF. In DNA, the CDR3 is TGCAGCGTTGAAGATGTCCAGGGTGGAAGAGAAAAACTGTTTTTT.

This clonotype was picked up many times. The rearrangement uses TRBV6-1 and TRBJ2-5; no reliable D call. This CDR3 has 12 amino acids. Germline loops: CDR1 MNHNS, CDR2 SASEGT. The V gene lost 10 bases and the J gene lost 5 bases, with 14 bases spanning the gap. The CDR3 DNA reads as TGTGCCACCTCCCCGTCGACGGAGACCCAGTACTTC. Protein product: CATSPSTETQYF.

This clonotype came up many times. The chain uses TRBV5-5 and TRBJ2-5; D possibly corresponds to TRBD1 (6 bases). Germline loops: CDR1 SGHKS, CDR2 YYEKEE (reference sequence). This CDR3 spans 17 amino acids. V was clipped by 5 bases and J by 5 bases, with 25 bases between them. The CDR3 DNA reads as TGTGCCAGCAGAACGGACAGTCGTGGGTCGATGGTTGAGACCCAGTACTTC. Translated: CASRTDSRGSMVETQYF. Looking up the rest from reference TRBV5-5 and TRBJ2-5 gives the full variable domain: DAGVTQSPTHLIKTRGQQVTLRCSPISGHKSVSWYQQVLGQGPQFIFQYYEKEERGRGNFPDRFSARQFPNYSSELNVNALLLGDSALYLCASRTDSRGSMVETQYFGPGTRLLVL.

There are a few counts of this clonotype. The rearrangement joins TRBV4-1 to TRBJ2-6; D is undetermined. CDR3 length equals 15 residues. V lost 0 bases and J lost 4, with 7 bases in between. CDR1 and CDR2 from the germline V gene are MGHRA and YSYEKL. CDR3 residues: CASSQEEAGANVLTF. For the CDR3, the DNA is TGCGCCAGCAGCCAAGAAGAGGCCGGGGCCAACGTCCTGACTTTC.

In this sample, this clonotype turned up a few times. The CDR3 DNA follows: TGTGCCAGCAGTTTACGTGACAAGACCTACGAGCAGTACTTC. Protein sequence: CASSLRDKTYEQYF. This chain links TRBV28 with TRBJ2-7; no reliable D call. Looked up from germline, CDR1 is MDHEN and CDR2 is SYDVKM. Trimming took 2 bases from V and 2 from J, leaving 10 bases between them. This CDR3 contains 14 residues.

The chain carries TRBV10-3 and TRBJ1-1, with a possible D match to TRBD1 (5 bases). Between the trimmed V and J ends, which lost 6 bases and 4 bases, there was a span of 15 bases. The CDR3 runs 14 residues. Germline V gene sequence: CDR1 ENHRY, CDR2 SYGVKD. CDR3 DNA: TGTGCCATCAGAAGGGACCCTGAGGGCACTGAAGCTTTCTTT. As protein: CAIRRDPEGTEAFF.

A word on this clonotype: This could be a read error, since a much larger clone is one nucleotide away. The chain carries TRBV20-1 and TRBJ2-5; TRBD1 matches 8 bases. There are 14 residues in the CDR3. The germline CDR1 and CDR2 sequences are DFQATT and SNEGSKA (reference sequence). The CDR3 protein is CSAPDRGNHETRYF. The CDR3 coding sequence is TGCAGTGCGCCAGACAGGGGAAATCATGAGACCCGGTACTTC.

In its sample, this clonotype was seen a few times. The chain uses TRBV6-9 and TRBJ1-1, with TRBD1 matching 9 bases. The V gene end was trimmed by 3 bases and the J gene end by 7 bases; junction bases not matched to a gene: 6. Germline V gene data show CDR1 as MNHGY and CDR2 as SVAAGI. This CDR3 comprises 14 residues. The CDR3 region is CASSYWTGADEAFF. The CDR3 nucleotides read TGTGCCAGCAGTTACTGGACAGGGGCGGATGAAGCTTTCTTT.

This clonotype was observed at least ten times. The rearrangement joins TRBV13 to TRBJ2-5; D may correspond to TRBD1 or TRBD2 (7 bases each). CDR1 PRHDT and CDR2 FYEKMQ come from the germline V gene (reference sequence). This CDR3 has 16 amino acids. V was trimmed by 2 bases and J by 2 bases, leaving 15 bases between them. The CDR3 spells CASSLRGRGGQETQYF. The CDR3 nucleotides read TGTGCCAGCAGCTTACGGGGCAGGGGGGGGCAAGAGACCCAGTACTTC.

This clonotype came up a few times. The chain couples TRBV7-6 to TRBJ1-5, with TRBD1 identical over 11 bases. The CDR3 runs to 17 residues. The trim removed 4 bases at V and 6 bases at J, leaving 11 bases unmatched. In germline, CDR1 is SGHVS, CDR2 FNYEAQ. The CDR3 is CASSSDQGQGVFQPQHF. The CDR3 coding sequence is TGTGCCAGCAGCTCCGACCAGGGACAGGGGGTTTTTCAGCCCCAGCATTTT.

This clonotype was counted only a few times. The V gene is TRBV20-1, the J gene TRBJ2-5; D gene unclear. V was cut by 4 bases and J by 1 base, with 13 bases left in between. Germline CDR1 reads DFQATT; CDR2 reads SNEGSKA (reference sequence). CDR3 length: 14 residues. CDR3 protein: CSATPAPRQETQYF. DNA for the CDR3: TGCAGTGCTACTCCGGCACCCCGCCAAGAGACCCAGTACTTC.

J is TRBJ1-3 and V is TRBV13; 7 nucleotides match TRBD1. This CDR3 is built from 17 residues. The V and J ends lost 1 base and 4 bases, in that order; junction bases with no gene match: 10. Germline CDR1 reads PRHDT; CDR2 reads FYEKMQ (reference sequence). CDR3 nucleotide sequence: TGTGCCAGCAGCTTAGCGGGGCTGACAGGGACGGGAAACACCATATATTTT. This codes for CASSLAGLTGTGNTIYF.